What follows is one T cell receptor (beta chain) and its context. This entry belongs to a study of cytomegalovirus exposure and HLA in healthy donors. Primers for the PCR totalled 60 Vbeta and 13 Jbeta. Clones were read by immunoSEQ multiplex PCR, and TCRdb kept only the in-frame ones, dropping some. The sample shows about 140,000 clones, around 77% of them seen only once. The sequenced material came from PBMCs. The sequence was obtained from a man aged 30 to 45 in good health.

The CDR3 region has the DNA TGTGCCAGCAGCCCAATAAACCACCCAGGGGGGACTGAAGCTTTCTTT. Amino acid sequence: CASSPINHPGGTEAFF. The chain couples TRBV13 to TRBJ1-1; TRBD1 matches at 7 bases. Per germline, CDR1 PRHDT and CDR2 FYEKMQ (reference sequence). The CDR3 has 16 amino acids. With 5 bases clipped from V and 5 bases from J, the junction kept 14 bases outside the gene matches.